The 23 T cell receptor beta chains given below trace back to one sample, sequenced in a study of PD-1 blockade in classical Hodgkin lymphoma. No patient escaped relapse after autologous stem cell transplantation, and brentuximab vedotin exposure varied. Libraries were prepared by immunoSEQ multiplex PCR; TCRdb keeps only in-frame clonotypes and omits some of them. This sample has more than 35,000 clones, with around 80% found just once. Sequences were derived from peripheral blood mononuclear cells (PBMCs), sampled before the second cycle of nivolumab. The receptors were gathered from a human donor with classical Hodgkin lymphoma.

This sequence joins TRBV5-1 and TRBJ1-1; no clear D. From germline, CDR1 is SGHRS and CDR2 YFSETQ. The CDR3 totals 12 residues. V dropped 5 bases and J dropped 8 bases, with 13 bases sitting between them. As DNA, the CDR3 is TGCGCCAGCAGGGAGGGTACCAGGGAAGCTTTCTTT. Its translation: CASREGTREAFF.

The rearrangement links TRBV2 to TRBJ2-2; 8 bases are a match to TRBD2. This CDR3 has 16 amino acids. J was trimmed by 0 bases and V by 7 bases; bases with no gene match: 7. CDR1 and CDR2 (germline): SNHLY, FYNNEI. CDR3 DNA: TGTGCCAGCAATGAGGGACTAGTATCGAACACCGGGGAGCTGTTTTTT. Translation gives CASNEGLVSNTGELFF.

This chain joins TRBV19 and TRBJ1-5, with D tentatively TRBD1 (6 bases). Between the trimmed V and J ends, which lost 4 bases and 0 bases, there was a span of 22 bases. Germline lookup yields CDR1 LNHDA and CDR2 SQIVND (reference sequence). The CDR3 spans 19 residues. The CDR3 DNA is TGTGCCAGTAGTACGCGGCGGGACATCGGGCGGTATAGCAATCAGCCCCAGCATTTT. Protein product: CASSTRRDIGRYSNQPQHF.

The chain employs TRBV29-1 and TRBJ2-7; a weak D match, TRBD2 (6 bases). Per germline, CDR1 SQVTM and CDR2 ANQGSEA. Trimming shortened V by 4 bases and J by 0 bases, and 16 bases separated the two germline ends. The CDR3 length is 15 residues. Here the CDR3 reads CSVGVGGSRSYEQYF. In DNA, the CDR3 is TGCAGCGTTGGGGTTGGGGGGTCCCGCTCCTACGAGCAGTACTTC.

The chain joins TRBV7-8 to TRBJ1-2; 7 bases match TRBD1. The CDR3 totals 16 residues. V dropped 0 bases and J dropped 2; count of bases not matched to a gene: 6. CDR1 and CDR2 from the germline V gene are SGHVS and FQNEAQ. The CDR3 loop is CASSLASNRGNYGYTF. CDR3 DNA: TGTGCCAGCAGCTTAGCCTCAAACAGGGGAAACTATGGCTACACCTTC.

The CDR3 sequence: CAIRLAGYEQYF. CDR3 in DNA: TGTGCCATCCGACTAGCGGGGTACGAGCAGTACTTC. This rearrangement joins TRBV6-7 to TRBJ2-7; 11 bases line up with TRBD2. TRBV6-7 is labeled an ORF, and its function is uncertain. There are 12 residues in the CDR3. V was pared by 10 bases and J by 4 bases, with 3 bases of the junction left unmatched.

J is TRBJ2-3 and V is TRBV11-2, with TRBD2 matching over 9 bases. CDR1 is SGHAT and CDR2 is FQNNGV in the germline V gene. The junction had 10 bases not matched to a gene; V was cut back by 0 bases and J by 3 bases. The CDR3 extends over 18 amino acids. The CDR3 DNA follows: TGTGCCAGCAGCTTAGACTTAAGCGGGGGGTTATCGACAGATACGCAGTATTTT. Translated, it gives CASSLDLSGGLSTDTQYF.

This chain joins TRBV5-6 and TRBJ1-5; D unclear. The germline gives CDR1 SGHDT, CDR2 YYEEEE. Trimming cost V 3 bases and J 6 bases, with 10 bases left between them. CDR3 length equals 13 residues. The CDR3 reads CASSWAPSQPQHF. DNA for the CDR3: TGTGCCAGCAGCTGGGCCCCCAGTCAGCCCCAGCATTTT.

J is TRBJ1-2 and V is TRBV6-6; 7 positions agree with TRBD1. This CDR3 has 13 residues. V was clipped by 5 bases and J by 4 bases; unmatched bases: 4. In germline, CDR1 is MNHNY, CDR2 SVGAGI (reference sequence). Here the CDR3 reads CASSQQGSYGYTF. The DNA of the CDR3 is TGTGCCAGCAGTCAACAGGGGAGCTATGGCTACACCTTC.

The chain links TRBV10-3 to TRBJ2-3, with unresolved D. Trimming took 9 bases from V and 4 from J, leaving 11 bases between them. Germline V gene sequence: CDR1 ENHRY, CDR2 SYGVKD. The CDR3 covers 12 residues. DNA of the CDR3: TGTGCCATTAGTTCTGGGTCAGATACGCAGTATTTT. Translating gives CAISSGSDTQYF.

This clone is a singleton in its sample. The J gene is TRBJ2-3, the V gene TRBV7-2, with 14 bases identical to TRBD2. This CDR3 has 16 residues. The V gene's germline CDR1 is SGHTA and CDR2 FQGNSA. The ends lost 5 bases at V and 5 bases at J; junction bases unmatched: 6. CDR3 loop: CASSAGLAGGEDTQYF. The DNA for the CDR3 is TGTGCCAGCAGCGCAGGACTAGCGGGGGGAGAAGATACGCAGTATTTT. The entire variable domain, with the rest obtained from reference TRBV7-2 and TRBJ2-3, is as follows: GAGVSQSPSNKVTEKGKDVELRCDPISGHTALYWYRQSLGQGLEFLIYFQGNSAPDKSGLPSDRFSAERTGGSVSTLTIQRTQQEDSAVYLCASSAGLAGGEDTQYFGPGTRLTVL.

This chain uses TRBV5-8 with TRBJ2-6, with a possible D match to TRBD2 (6 bases). The V gene lost 2 bases and the J gene lost 4 bases, with 10 bases spanning the gap. The CDR3 runs 15 residues. Germline V gene data show CDR1 as SGHTS and CDR2 as YDEGEE. The CDR3, as DNA: TGTGCCAGCAGCTTCGGGGGTTACGGGGCCAACGTCCTGACTTTC. Translated: CASSFGGYGANVLTF.

This rearrangement joins TRBV10-3 to TRBJ1-2; no firm D call. CDR3 length: 15 amino acids. V gave up 0 bases and J gave up 4 bases, with 12 bases separating them. CDR1 is ENHRY, CDR2 SYGVKD, per germline. The CDR3 protein is CAISESTEGGYGYTF. The CDR3 DNA follows: TGTGCCATCAGTGAGTCTACCGAGGGAGGCTATGGCTACACCTTC.

CDR3 DNA sequence: TGCAGCGCTCAGGGACAGACGAGGGCCGGGGAGCTGTTTTTT. Protein sequence: CSAQGQTRAGELFF. This chain links TRBV29-1 with TRBJ2-2; 7 bases fit TRBD1. With 7 bases clipped from V and 6 bases from J, the junction kept 11 bases outside the gene matches. CDR1 and CDR2 (germline): SQVTM, ANQGSEA. The CDR3 has 14 residues.

This clone was seen only a few times. J is TRBJ2-7 and V is TRBV10-3; 14 nucleotides line up with TRBD2. The V segment lost 6 bases and the J segment 6 bases; nucleotides outside the gene matches: 7. CDR1 is ENHRY, CDR2 SYGVKD, per germline. The CDR3 runs 15 residues. Here the CDR3 reads CAISQTSGGEVEQYF. As DNA, the CDR3 is TGTGCCATCAGCCAGACTAGCGGGGGGGAGGTCGAGCAGTACTTC.

The chain has TRBV7-9 and TRBJ2-1; TRBD2 agrees at 13 bases. CDR3 length: 19 residues. Germline V gene lookup returns CDR1 SEHNR and CDR2 FQNEAQ (reference sequence). Trimming removed 2 bases from V and 0 bases from J; junction bases left unmatched: 7. The CDR3 here is CASSLPTSGGASSYNEQFF. The CDR3 DNA reads TGTGCCAGCAGCTTACCCACTAGCGGGGGGGCGAGCTCCTACAATGAGCAGTTCTTC.

This chain connects TRBV30 to TRBJ2-7, with D possibly being TRBD1 or TRBD2 (6 bases each). V lost 3 bases and J lost 6, with 15 bases in between. The CDR3 is 13 amino acids. Germline CDR1 and CDR2: GTSNPN and SVGIG (reference sequence). As DNA, the CDR3 is TGTGCCTGGAGCGTGATAGGGGGAGGCGAGCAGTACTTC. Amino acids: CAWSVIGGGEQYF.

The chain uses TRBV7-9 and TRBJ2-3; 11 nucleotides agree with TRBD2. The CDR3 has 17 amino acids. Germline V gene sequence: CDR1 SEHNR, CDR2 FQNEAQ (reference sequence). V gave up 3 bases and J gave up 0 bases; unmatched junction bases: 5. This chain's CDR3 is CASSFRRLAGSTDTQYF. The CDR3 nucleotides read TGTGCCAGCAGCTTCCGACGACTAGCGGGGAGCACAGATACGCAGTATTTT.

This clone was seen more than once but under ten times. V is TRBV5-4 and J is TRBJ2-7, with D possibly being TRBD1 or TRBD2 (5 bases each). Per germline, CDR1 SGHNT and CDR2 YYREEE (reference sequence). Trimming removed 4 bases from V and 1 base from J, with 12 bases in between. The CDR3 runs to 14 residues. CDR3 protein: CASSRDGGSYEQYF. The CDR3 DNA reads TGTGCCAGCAGCCGGGACGGTGGGTCCTACGAGCAGTACTTC.

This clone is a singleton in its sample. The chain is built from TRBV5-6 and TRBJ2-2; the match to TRBD1 covers 8 bases. The CDR3 contains 13 residues. Germline V gives CDR1 SGHDT, CDR2 YYEEEE. Trimming removed 2 bases from V and 6 bases from J; junction bases left unmatched: 0. The CDR3 loop reads CASSLQGAGELFF. CDR3 nucleotides: TGTGCCAGCAGCTTACAGGGGGCCGGGGAGCTGTTTTTT.

This chain connects TRBV21-1 to TRBJ2-2; the table assigns TRBD2, which was not confirmed against the DNA. TRBV21-1 is an annotated pseudogene. The CDR3 is 19 residues long. For the CDR3, the DNA is TGTGCCAGCAGCAAACCGATCCATCCCAAAGGTCTAGTGCTGGGGGAGCTGTTTTTT. Its protein is CASSKPIHPKGLVLGELFF.

The chain has TRBV29-1 and TRBJ2-4, with 9 nucleotides matching TRBD1. Germline V CDR1 and CDR2: SQVTM, ANQGSEA. This CDR3 is 12 amino acids long. Germline trimming cut 7 bases from V and 6 bases from J; bases unmatched to any gene: 4. For the CDR3, the DNA is TGCAGCGGCGGACAGGGGAGAAACATTCAGTACTTC. Its protein product is CSGGQGRNIQYF. The full variable domain, in which reference TRBV29-1 and TRBJ2-4 provide the parts outside the CDR3, is SAVISQKPSRDICQRGTSLTIQCQVDSQVTMMFWYRQQPGQSLTLIATANQGSEATYESGFVIDKFPISRPNLTFSTLTVSNMSPEDSSIYLCSGGQGRNIQYFGAGTRLSVL.

Relative to its sample, this clone is medium-sized. V and J are TRBV5-1 and TRBJ1-3; no reliable D call. Trimming stripped 0 bases from V and 4 bases from J, with 14 bases between. Germline V gene sequence: CDR1 SGHRS, CDR2 YFSETQ. CDR3 length equals 16 residues. Here the CDR3 DNA reads TGCGCCAGCAGCTTGGGCCCCCCCGGGTTCGGAAACACCATATATTTT. This sequence encodes CASSLGPPGFGNTIYF.